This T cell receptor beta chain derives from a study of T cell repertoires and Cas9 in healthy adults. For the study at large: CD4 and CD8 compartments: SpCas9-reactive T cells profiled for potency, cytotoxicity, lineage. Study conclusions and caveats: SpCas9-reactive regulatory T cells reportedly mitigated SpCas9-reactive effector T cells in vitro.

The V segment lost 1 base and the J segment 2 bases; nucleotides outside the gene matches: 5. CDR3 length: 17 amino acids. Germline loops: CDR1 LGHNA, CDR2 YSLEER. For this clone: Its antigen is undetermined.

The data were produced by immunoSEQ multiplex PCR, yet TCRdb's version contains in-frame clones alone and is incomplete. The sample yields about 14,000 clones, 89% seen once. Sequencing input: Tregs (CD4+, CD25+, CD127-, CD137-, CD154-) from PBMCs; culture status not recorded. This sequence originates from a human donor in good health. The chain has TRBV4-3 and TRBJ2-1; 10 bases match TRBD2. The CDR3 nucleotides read TGCGCCAGCAGCCAAGTTTTCCTAGCGGGGGCCTACAATGAGCAGTTCTTC. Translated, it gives CASSQVFLAGAYNEQFF.